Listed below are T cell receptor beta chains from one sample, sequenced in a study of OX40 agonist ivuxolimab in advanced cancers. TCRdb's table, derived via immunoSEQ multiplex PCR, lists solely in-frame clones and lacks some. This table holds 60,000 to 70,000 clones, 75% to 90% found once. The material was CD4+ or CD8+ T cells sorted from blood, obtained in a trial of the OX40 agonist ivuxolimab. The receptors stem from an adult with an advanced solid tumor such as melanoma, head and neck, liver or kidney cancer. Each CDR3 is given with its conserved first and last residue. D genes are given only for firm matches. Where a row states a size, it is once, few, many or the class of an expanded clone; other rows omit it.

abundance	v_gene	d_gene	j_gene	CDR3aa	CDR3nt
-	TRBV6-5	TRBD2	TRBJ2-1	CASSYNRLAGNEQFF	TGTGCCAGCAGTTACAACAGACTAGCGGGTAATGAGCAGTTCTTC
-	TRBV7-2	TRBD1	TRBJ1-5	CASSLVTGTNQPQHF	TGTGCCAGCAGCTTAGTGACAGGGACTAATCAGCCCCAGCATTTT
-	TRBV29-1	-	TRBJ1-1	CSVDKDGGTEAFF	TGCAGCGTAGACAAAGACGGAGGGACTGAAGCTTTCTTT
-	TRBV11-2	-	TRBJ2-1	CASSPRAGSGEFNEQFF	TGTGCCAGCAGCCCTAGGGCGGGGTCAGGGGAGTTCAATGAGCAGTTCTTC
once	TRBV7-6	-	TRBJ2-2	CASSLGGPRAVTGELFF	TGTGCCAGCAGCTTAGGGGGCCCCAGGGCGGTCACCGGGGAGCTGTTTTTT
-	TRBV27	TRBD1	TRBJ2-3	CASRAPGQGSDTQYF	TGTGCCAGCAGAGCTCCGGGACAGGGCTCAGATACGCAGTATTTT
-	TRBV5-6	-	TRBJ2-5	CASSLSGLETQYF	TGTGCCAGCAGCTTGTCAGGGTTGGAGACCCAGTACTTC
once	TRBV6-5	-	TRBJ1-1	CASSYDSRRGTEAFF	TGTGCCAGCAGTTACGACAGCCGCAGGGGCACTGAAGCTTTCTTT
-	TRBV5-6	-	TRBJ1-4	CASSLGPGKELFF	TGTGCCAGCAGCCTAGGACCAGGAAAAGAACTGTTTTTT
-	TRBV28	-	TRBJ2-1	CASSLVAGSEQFF	TGTGCCAGCAGTTTGGTGGCGGGTAGTGAGCAGTTCTTC
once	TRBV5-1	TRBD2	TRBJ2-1	CASSFLASGVGSNEQFF	TGCGCCAGCAGCTTCTTGGCTAGCGGGGTGGGGAGCAATGAGCAGTTCTTC
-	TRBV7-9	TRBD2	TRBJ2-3	CASSPRGTSGGATQYF	TGTGCCAGCAGCCCGCGAGGGACTAGCGGGGGGGCGACGCAGTATTTT
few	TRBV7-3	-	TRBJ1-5	CASSSGGSQPQHF	TGTGCCAGCAGCTCTGGAGGAAGTCAGCCCCAGCATTTT
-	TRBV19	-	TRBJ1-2	CASSPGSHYGYTF	TGTGCCAGTAGCCCAGGGAGCCACTATGGCTACACCTTC
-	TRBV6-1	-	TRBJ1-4	CASRSFVGGGEKLFF	TGTGCCAGCAGATCGTTTGTGGGGGGCGGTGAAAAACTGTTTTTT
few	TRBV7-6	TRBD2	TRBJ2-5	CASSGGGVLAETQYF	TGTGCCAGCAGCGGGGGGGGAGTTTTGGCGGAGACCCAGTACTTC
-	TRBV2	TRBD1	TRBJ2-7	CASSEQGESYEQYF	TGTGCCAGCAGTGAGCAGGGGGAGTCCTACGAGCAGTACTTC
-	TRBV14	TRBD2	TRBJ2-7	CASSSLGPSGRYEQYF	TGTGCCAGCAGCTCCCTAGGGCCTAGCGGGCGCTACGAGCAGTACTTC
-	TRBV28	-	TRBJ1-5	CASSPSTTSNQPQHF	TGTGCCAGCAGCCCTTCTACGACTAGCAATCAGCCCCAGCATTTT
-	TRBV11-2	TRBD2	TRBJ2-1	CASSARLAGVDEQFF	TGTGCCAGCAGCGCACGACTAGCGGGAGTGGATGAGCAGTTCTTC
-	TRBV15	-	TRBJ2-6	CATSRGGGSSGANVLTF	TGTGCCACCAGCAGAGGAGGGGGAAGCTCTGGGGCCAACGTCCTGACTTTC
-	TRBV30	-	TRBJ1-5	CAWSVQKGVAVGGNQPQHF	TGTGCCTGGAGTGTACAAAAGGGGGTGGCGGTGGGGGGCAATCAGCCCCAGCATTTT
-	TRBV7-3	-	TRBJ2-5	CASSPGGPRETQYF	TGTGCCAGCAGTCCCGGAGGGCCACGAGAGACCCAGTACTTC
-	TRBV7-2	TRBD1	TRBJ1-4	CASSLTGTGGEKLFF	TGTGCCAGCAGCTTGACAGGGACGGGGGGTGAAAAATTGTTTTTT
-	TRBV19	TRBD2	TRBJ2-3	CASSILLAADTQYF	TGTGCCAGTAGTATATTGCTAGCGGCAGATACGCAGTATTTT
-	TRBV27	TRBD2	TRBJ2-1	CASSLTSGGYNEQFF	TGTGCCAGCAGCCTGACTAGCGGGGGCTACAATGAGCAGTTCTTC
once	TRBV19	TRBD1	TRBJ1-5	CASSSGTGRSQHF	TGTGCCAGTAGTTCCGGGACAGGGAGGTCCCAGCATTTT
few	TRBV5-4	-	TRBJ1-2	CASSLEGVYGYTF	TGTGCCAGCAGCTTGGAAGGGGTCTATGGCTACACCTTC
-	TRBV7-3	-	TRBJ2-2	CASSLNFATGELFF	TGTGCCAGCAGCTTAAACTTTGCCACCGGGGAGCTGTTTTTT
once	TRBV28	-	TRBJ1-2	CASTDRTNYGYTF	TGTGCCAGCACCGACAGAACTAACTATGGCTACACCTTC
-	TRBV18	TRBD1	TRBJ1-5	CASSHRDRGWNQPQHF	TGTGCCAGCTCTCACCGGGACAGGGGATGGAATCAGCCCCAGCATTTT
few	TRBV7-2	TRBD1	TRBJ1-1	CASSQDRGYTEAFF	TGTGCCAGCAGCCAAGACAGGGGATACACTGAAGCTTTCTTT
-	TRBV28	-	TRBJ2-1	CASSLPRDLYNEQFF	TGTGCCAGCAGCCTTCCACGGGACTTATACAATGAGCAGTTCTTC
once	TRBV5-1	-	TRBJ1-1	CASGGQSNTEAFF	TGCGCCAGCGGCGGACAGTCGAACACTGAAGCTTTCTTT
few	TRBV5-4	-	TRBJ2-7	CASSLGGSRSYEQYF	TGTGCCAGCAGCTTGGGGGGCTCGCGCAGCTACGAGCAGTACTTC
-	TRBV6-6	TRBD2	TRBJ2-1	CASRAPGLAGNEQFF	TGTGCCAGCAGAGCCCCGGGACTAGCTGGCAATGAGCAGTTCTTC
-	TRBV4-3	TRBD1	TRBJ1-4	CASSRDRAEKLFF	TGCGCCAGCAGCCGCGACAGGGCTGAAAAACTGTTTTTT
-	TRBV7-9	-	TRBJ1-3	CASSLQGNSGNTIYF	TGTGCCAGCAGCTTACAGGGAAACTCTGGAAACACCATATATTTT
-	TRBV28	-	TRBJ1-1	CASSLSGRKAFF	TGTGCCAGCAGTTTATCAGGGAGGAAAGCTTTCTTT
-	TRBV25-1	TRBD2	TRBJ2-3	CASSGGITDTQYF	TGTGCCAGCAGCGGGGGGATCACAGATACGCAGTATTTT
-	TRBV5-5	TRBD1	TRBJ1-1	CASTGTGNTEAFF	TGTGCCAGCACCGGGACAGGAAACACTGAAGCTTTCTTT
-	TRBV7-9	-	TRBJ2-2	CASSLERPWELFF	TGTGCCAGCAGCTTAGAGAGGCCCTGGGAGCTGTTTTTT
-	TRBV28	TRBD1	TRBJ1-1	CASTTTGTGVNTEAFF	TGTGCCAGCACCACCACCGGGACAGGGGTAAACACTGAAGCTTTCTTT
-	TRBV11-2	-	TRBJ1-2	CASSEAGAGRYGYTF	TGTGCCAGCAGCGAGGCCGGGGCAGGGAGATATGGCTACACCTTC
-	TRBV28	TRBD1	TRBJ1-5	CASSSPQGAYQPQHF	TGTGCCAGCAGCTCACCACAGGGGGCCTATCAGCCCCAGCATTTT
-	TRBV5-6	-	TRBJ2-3	CASSLDGSSTDTQYF	TGTGCCAGCAGCTTGGACGGCTCCAGCACAGATACGCAGTATTTT
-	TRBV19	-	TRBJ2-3	CASSIGGLSSTDTQYF	TGTGCCAGTAGTATCGGGGGCCTTTCTAGCACAGATACGCAGTATTTT
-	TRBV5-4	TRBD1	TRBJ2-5	CASSSKQGAETQYF	TGTGCCAGCAGTTCGAAACAGGGGGCGGAGACCCAGTACTTC
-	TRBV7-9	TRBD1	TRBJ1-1	CASSFTGVMNTEAFF	TGTGCCAGCAGCTTCACAGGGGTAATGAACACTGAAGCTTTCTTT